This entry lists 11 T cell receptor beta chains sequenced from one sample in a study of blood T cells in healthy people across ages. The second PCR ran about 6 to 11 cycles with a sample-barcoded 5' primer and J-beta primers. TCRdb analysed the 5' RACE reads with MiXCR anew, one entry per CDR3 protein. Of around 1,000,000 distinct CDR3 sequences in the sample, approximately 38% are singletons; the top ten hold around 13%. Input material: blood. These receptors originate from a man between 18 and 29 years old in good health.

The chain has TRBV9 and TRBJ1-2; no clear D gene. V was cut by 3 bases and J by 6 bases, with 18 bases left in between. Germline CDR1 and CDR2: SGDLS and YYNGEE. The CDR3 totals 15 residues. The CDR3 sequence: CASSGENPLPNGYTF. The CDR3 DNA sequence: TGTGCCAGCAGCGGGGAGAATCCGCTGCCGAATGGCTACACCTTC.

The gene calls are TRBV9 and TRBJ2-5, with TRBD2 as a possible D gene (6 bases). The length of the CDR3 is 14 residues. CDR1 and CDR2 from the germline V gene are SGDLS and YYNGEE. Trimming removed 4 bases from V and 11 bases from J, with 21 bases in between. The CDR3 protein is CASSSQAGMREQYF. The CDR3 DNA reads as TGTGCCAGCAGCTCACAGGCGGGGATGAGGGAGCAGTACTTC.

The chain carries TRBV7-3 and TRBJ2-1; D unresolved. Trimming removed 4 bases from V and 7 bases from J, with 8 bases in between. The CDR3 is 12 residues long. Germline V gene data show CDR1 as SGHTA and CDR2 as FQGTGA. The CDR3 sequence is CASSSASNEQFF. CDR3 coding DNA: TGTGCCAGCAGCTCCGCTTCGAATGAGCAGTTCTTC.

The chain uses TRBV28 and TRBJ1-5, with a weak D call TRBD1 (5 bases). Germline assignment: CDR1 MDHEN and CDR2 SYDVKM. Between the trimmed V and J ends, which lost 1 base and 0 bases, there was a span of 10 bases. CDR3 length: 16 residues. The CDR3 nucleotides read TGTGCCAGCAGTTTATACGGGACGGTTAGCAATCAGCCCCAGCATTTT. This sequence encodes CASSLYGTVSNQPQHF.

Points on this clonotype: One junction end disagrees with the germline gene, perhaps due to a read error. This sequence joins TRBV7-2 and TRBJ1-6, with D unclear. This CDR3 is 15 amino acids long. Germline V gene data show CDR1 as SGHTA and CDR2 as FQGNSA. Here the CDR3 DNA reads TGTGCCAGCAGCTTAGCAGGCAGATATAATTCACCCTTCCACTTT. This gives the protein CASSLAGRYNSPFHF.

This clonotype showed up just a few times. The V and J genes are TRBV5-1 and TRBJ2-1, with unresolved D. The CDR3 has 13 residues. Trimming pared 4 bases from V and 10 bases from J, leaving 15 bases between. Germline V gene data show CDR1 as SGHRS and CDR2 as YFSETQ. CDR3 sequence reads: CASSAVAVWEQFF. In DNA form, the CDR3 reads TGCGCCAGCAGCGCGGTGGCAGTTTGGGAGCAGTTCTTC.

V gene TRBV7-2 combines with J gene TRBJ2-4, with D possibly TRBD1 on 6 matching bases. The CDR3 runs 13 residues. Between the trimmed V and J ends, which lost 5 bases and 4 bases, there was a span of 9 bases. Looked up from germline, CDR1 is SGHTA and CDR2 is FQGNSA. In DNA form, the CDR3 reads TGTGCCAGCAGCCAAGGACAGAAAAACATTCAGTACTTC. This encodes CASSQGQKNIQYF.

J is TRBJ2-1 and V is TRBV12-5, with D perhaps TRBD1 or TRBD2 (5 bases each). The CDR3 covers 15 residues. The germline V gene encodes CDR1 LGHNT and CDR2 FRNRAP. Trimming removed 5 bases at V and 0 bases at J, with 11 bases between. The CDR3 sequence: CASGVGTVSYNEQFF. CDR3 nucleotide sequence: TGTGCTAGTGGTGTCGGGACGGTCTCCTACAATGAGCAGTTCTTC.

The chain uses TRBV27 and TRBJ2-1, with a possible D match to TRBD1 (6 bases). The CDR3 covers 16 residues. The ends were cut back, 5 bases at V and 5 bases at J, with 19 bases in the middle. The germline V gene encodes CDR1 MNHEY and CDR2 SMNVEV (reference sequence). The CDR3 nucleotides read TGTGCCAGCAGTCCTTCACAGGGCCATCGGAACAATGAGCAGTTCTTC. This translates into CASSPSQGHRNNEQFF.

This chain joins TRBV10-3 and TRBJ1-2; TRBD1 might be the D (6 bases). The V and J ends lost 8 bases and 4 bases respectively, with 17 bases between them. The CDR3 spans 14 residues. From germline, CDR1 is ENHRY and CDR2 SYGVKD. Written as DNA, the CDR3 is TGTGCCATCGGATTACAGGGTTCGGGCTATGGCTACACCTTC. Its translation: CAIGLQGSGYGYTF.

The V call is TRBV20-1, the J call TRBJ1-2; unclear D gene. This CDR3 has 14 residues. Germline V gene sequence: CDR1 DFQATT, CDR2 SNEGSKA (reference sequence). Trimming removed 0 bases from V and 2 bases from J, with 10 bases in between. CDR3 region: CSARDSRSNYGYTF. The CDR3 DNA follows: TGCAGTGCTAGAGATTCTCGGTCCAACTATGGCTACACCTTC.